This TCR beta chain was found in a study of blood T cells in healthy people across ages. In germline, CDR1 is MDHEN, CDR2 SYDVKM. V lost 11 bases and J lost 6; bases outside the gene matches: 10. The CDR3 consists of 15 residues. Through a sample-barcoded 5' primer and a J-beta primer mix, a second PCR was run for about 6 to 11 cycles. MiXCR, applied by TCRdb to the 5' RACE reads, yields one record per CDR3 protein. The repertoire holds over 1.5 million distinct CDR3 sequences, with about 50% as singletons. The sample taken for sequencing was blood. The rearrangement uses TRBV28 and TRBJ1-6, with 10 bases fitting TRBD1. This TCR was recovered from a woman aged 40 to 50 in good health. The chain's CDR3 is CAGQDRGLPNSPLHF. The DNA for the CDR3 is TGTGCCGGGCAAGACAGGGGGCTACCTAATTCACCCCTCCACTTT.